Shown below are 9 T cell receptor beta chains from a single sample sequenced in a study of cytomegalovirus exposure and HLA in healthy donors. Both 60 Vbeta primers and 13 Jbeta primers went into the PCR. Produced via immunoSEQ multiplex PCR; TCRdb's table is partial and in-frame only. The table lists over 150,000 clones, about 68% of them singletons, with approximately 1.4% in the top ten. Sequencing input: PBMCs. These receptors all come from a man younger than 35 in good health and CMV-seronegative.

The rearrangement links TRBV6-5 to TRBJ1-2; tentatively, D is TRBD1 (5 bases). The germline V gene has CDR1 MNHEY and CDR2 SVGAGI. There are 13 residues in the CDR3. Trimming pared 7 bases from V and 8 bases from J, leaving 17 bases between. DNA for the CDR3: TGTGCCAGCACGTTACGGGACGGAGGGGGCTACACCTTC. Translation gives CASTLRDGGGYTF.

This chain connects TRBV10-1 to TRBJ2-7; D possibly corresponds to TRBD2 (5 bases). The CDR3 loop spans 14 amino acids. Germline V gene data show CDR1 as WNHNN and CDR2 as SYGVQD (reference sequence). The V end was cut by 1 base, the J end by 4 bases, with 11 bases between. The CDR3 sequence: CASSELPAAYEQYF. The CDR3 DNA reads as TGCGCCAGCAGTGAGTTGCCAGCGGCATACGAGCAGTACTTC.

This chain links TRBV5-1 with TRBJ1-1; 7 positions agree with TRBD1. Germline CDR1 is SGHRS and CDR2 is YFSETQ. V trimming: 3 bases; J trimming: 12 bases; junction bases outside the gene matches: 23. CDR3 size: 17 residues. The CDR3 loop is CASSYTRTGQEGLMTFF. In nucleotides, the CDR3 is TGCGCCAGCAGCTATACTCGCACTGGACAGGAGGGTTTAATGACTTTCTTT. The full variable domain, with the rest looked up from reference TRBV5-1 and TRBJ1-1, is KAGVTQTPRYLIKTRGQQVTLSCSPISGHRSVSWYQQTPGQGLQFLFEYFSETQRNKGNFPGRFSGRQFSNSRSEMNVSTLELGDSALYLCASSYTRTGQEGLMTFFGQGTRLTVV.

This sequence joins TRBV18 and TRBJ2-7, with 7 bases that match TRBD2. This CDR3 region has 17 residues. The V and J ends lost 3 bases and 2 bases, in that order; junction bases with no gene match: 13. Germline-derived CDR1 and CDR2 are KGHSH and LQKENI. The CDR3 coding sequence is TGTGCCAGCTCACCCGCCGGGACTACCTCGCGGCCCTACGAGCAGTACTTC. Translating it yields CASSPAGTTSRPYEQYF.

The genes are TRBV23-1 and TRBJ2-1; 12 bases fit TRBD2. TRBV23-1 carries the ORF label, with uncertain function. The V and J ends lost 3 bases and 6 bases, in that order; junction bases with no gene match: 9. This CDR3 comprises 17 residues. This CDR3 is CASSHPTSGRAGNEQFF. CDR3 DNA sequence: TGCGCCAGCAGTCACCCGACTAGCGGGAGAGCCGGCAATGAGCAGTTCTTC.

The chain employs TRBV6-1 and TRBJ2-2; 8 positions agree with TRBD2. Trimming removed 4 bases from V and 4 bases from J; junction bases left unmatched: 8. The CDR3 has 16 amino acids. From germline, CDR1 is MNHNS and CDR2 SASEGT. CDR3 nucleotides: TGTGCCAGCAGTGTACTAGCGGATCCTACCACCGGGGAGCTGTTTTTT. Protein sequence: CASSVLADPTTGELFF.

The CDR3 region is CAGRQGANYGYTF. CDR3 DNA: TGTGCCGGCCGACAGGGCGCCAACTATGGCTACACCTTC. The V and J genes are TRBV6-6 and TRBJ1-2; 7 bases line up with TRBD1. V shed 11 bases and J 2 bases; nucleotides not matched to a gene: 8. Germline values: CDR1 MNHNY, CDR2 SVGAGI (reference sequence). The length of the CDR3 is 13 residues.

The chain couples TRBV9 to TRBJ2-1; D is possibly TRBD2 (5 bases). CDR1 and CDR2 from the germline V gene are SGDLS and YYNGEE. The CDR3 has 12 amino acids. V gave up 3 bases and J gave up 10 bases, with 11 bases separating them. The CDR3 region has the DNA TGTGCCAGCAGCGATGGGTCGGGGGAGCAGTTCTTC. Translating it yields CASSDGSGEQFF.

The chain recombines TRBV10-3 with TRBJ2-3, with 13 positions matching TRBD2. CDR1 is ENHRY, CDR2 SYGVKD, per germline. CDR3 size: 16 residues. V shed 4 bases and J 10 bases; nucleotides not matched to a gene: 11. CDR3 loop: CAISGGPGLAGDAQYF. The CDR3 region has the DNA TGTGCCATCAGTGGGGGACCCGGACTAGCGGGAGACGCGCAGTATTTT.